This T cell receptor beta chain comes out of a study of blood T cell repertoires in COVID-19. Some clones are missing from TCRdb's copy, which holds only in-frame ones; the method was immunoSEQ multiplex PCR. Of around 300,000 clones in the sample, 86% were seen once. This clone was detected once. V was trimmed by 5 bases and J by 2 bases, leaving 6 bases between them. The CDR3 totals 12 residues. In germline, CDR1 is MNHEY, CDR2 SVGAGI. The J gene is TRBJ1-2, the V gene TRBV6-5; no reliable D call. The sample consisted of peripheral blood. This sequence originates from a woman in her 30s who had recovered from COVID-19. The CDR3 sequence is CASSLSNYGYTF. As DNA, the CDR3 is TGTGCCAGCAGTCTCTCCAACTATGGCTACACCTTC.